A selection of T cell receptor beta chains follows, all from one sample in a study of OX40 agonist ivuxolimab in advanced cancers. TCRdb keeps only in-frame clones here, not all; method: immunoSEQ multiplex PCR. The sample shows 45,000 to 55,000 clones, 84% of them seen only once. Sequenced material: CD4+ or CD8+ T cells sorted from blood, taken in a trial of the OX40 agonist ivuxolimab. Receptors originate from an adult with an advanced solid tumor such as melanoma, head and neck, liver or kidney cancer. Each CDR3 is given with its conserved first and last residue.

j_call v_call cdr3_aa
TRBJ2-7 TRBV7-3 CASSLGGGSSYEQYF
TRBJ1-5 TRBV19 CASSIDLLRPQHF
TRBJ2-7 TRBV2 CASSYLRAIYEQYF
TRBJ2-6 TRBV25-1 CASSVMESGANVLTF
TRBJ2-1 TRBV7-6 CASSLGLNNEQFF
TRBJ1-1 TRBV28 CASRPPPGTGRRSTEAFF
TRBJ1-5 TRBV27 CASSLRAGPNQPQHF
TRBJ2-1 TRBV7-9 CASSLFGTGALYNEQFF
TRBJ2-2 TRBV7-9 CASSLRSNTGELFF
TRBJ2-7 TRBV28 CASSAYRVGVDSYEQYF
TRBJ2-7 TRBV9 CASSVDGTSDYEQYF
TRBJ1-1 TRBV15 CATSRDTQNTEAFF
TRBJ2-7 TRBV7-9 CASSLEVGEQYF
TRBJ2-5 TRBV27 CASSLQGAGTQYF
TRBJ2-5 TRBV25-1 CASSAQGEETQYF
TRBJ2-6 TRBV5-1 CASSFGLSPSGANVLTF
TRBJ1-2 TRBV4-2 CASSLDSYGYTF
TRBJ1-5 TRBV10-3 CAISESTHQPQHF
TRBJ2-7 TRBV19 CASSTAPGERLAYEQYF
TRBJ1-3 TRBV15 CATSYYRGQGNTIYF
TRBJ2-1 TRBV7-2 CASSLVPNNEQFF
TRBJ1-2 TRBV2 CASSESRAGVGYGYTF
TRBJ1-2 TRBV18 CASSPPAGDYGYTF
TRBJ2-7 TRBV28 CAPIPRRGRGGEQYF
TRBJ2-7 TRBV6-5 CASSYLGGSYEQYF
TRBJ2-3 TRBV5-4 CASSLFAGASGTDTQYF
TRBJ1-2 TRBV5-1 CASSLSGVDGYTF
TRBJ1-4 TRBV28 CASSLYGEKLFF
TRBJ2-2 TRBV27 CASSASTGTNTGELFF
TRBJ1-2 TRBV10-3 CAISELDGYGYTF
TRBJ2-7 TRBV4-3 CASSQDRLSYEQYF
TRBJ2-7 TRBV4-3 CASSQDLVRPYEQYF
TRBJ2-1 TRBV27 CASRVAGKINEQFF
TRBJ1-1 TRBV11-2 CASSSPQMNTEAFF
TRBJ1-1 TRBV5-1 CASSLDGGANTEAFF
TRBJ2-7 TRBV7-2 CASSLGAGVHEQYF
TRBJ1-1 TRBV10-1 CASSRTESGEAFF
TRBJ2-2 TRBV6-1 CASSSTGDSGELFF
TRBJ1-1 TRBV5-5 CASSSFNRANTEAFF
TRBJ1-5 TRBV5-4 CASSLEGSNQPQHF
TRBJ2-6 TRBV5-4 CASTLAFHSGANVLTF
TRBJ2-7 TRBV19 CASRRLAGSYEQYF
TRBJ2-7 TRBV6-5 CASRGGSYEQYF
TRBJ2-7 TRBV5-5 CASSLVDSSYEQYF
TRBJ1-6 TRBV30 CAWRLIRQGGSPLHF
TRBJ1-2 TRBV5-4 CASSLAGQGIAGYTF
TRBJ2-5 TRBV28 CASSFLLASETQYF
TRBJ1-2 TRBV27 CASSLRRPGQGGYGYTF
TRBJ1-1 TRBV18 CASSPNSPEAFF
TRBJ1-1 TRBV11-2 CASSWDRGRGTEAFF
TRBJ2-7 TRBV25-1 CASKSGPSSSYEQYF
. TRBV7-2 CASRLTSGDSYEQYF
TRBJ1-1 TRBV4-3 CASSRTRNTEAFF